This TCR beta chain was sequenced in a study of early T cells in non-severe SARS-CoV-2 infection. One entry per CDR3 protein results from TCRdb running MiXCR on the 5' RACE reads. The sample carries about 55,000 distinct CDR3 sequences, about 16% recorded once. Germline loops: CDR1 LNHDA, CDR2 SQIVND (reference sequence). The CDR3 totals 13 residues. J lost 2 bases, V lost 7 bases, and 4 bases had no gene match. A few counts support this clonotype. The genes are TRBV19 and TRBJ2-5; 7 nucleotides agree with TRBD1. Source: whole blood, taken at baseline. This TCR was sampled from an adult who was a healthcare worker with PCR-confirmed SARS-CoV-2 infection or an uninfected control (not recorded which). DNA for the CDR3: TGTGCCAGTAAGGGGGACAGTCAAGAGACCCAGTACTTC. This gives the protein CASKGDSQETQYF.